Below, 10 T cell receptor beta chains from the same sample are listed, as sequenced in a study of type 1 and type 2 diabetes patients. Amplification started from genomic DNA. Multiplex PCR with 30 forward and 13 reverse primers amplified the TCR beta CDR3. TCRdb passed the multiplex PCR reads through MiXCR, listing each CDR3 protein once. The sample includes 250,000 or so distinct CDR3 sequences, roughly 50% of them seen just once. Sequencing was done on a sample of peripheral blood mononuclear cells (PBMCs). All receptors come from a man younger than 35 with type 2 diabetes.

This clonotype was recorded once. The rearrangement joins TRBV7-8 to TRBJ1-2; D not certain. The CDR3 has 15 residues. The germline V gene encodes CDR1 SGHVS and CDR2 FQNEAQ. Trimming removed 5 bases at V and 4 bases at J, with 17 bases between. The CDR3 region has the DNA TGTGCCAGCAGCGGCGGGATTTCCTCCTTCTATGGCTACACCTTC. It codes for CASSGGISSFYGYTF.

This clonotype was detected once. The J gene is TRBJ1-1, the V gene TRBV2, with D perhaps TRBD1 (6 bases). Deletions cut 5 bases from V and 7 bases from J, with 8 bases between. Germline V gives CDR1 SNHLY, CDR2 FYNNEI. The CDR3 is 11 amino acids. The CDR3 DNA reads TGTGCCAGCAGTTCGGACAGTGAAGCTTTCTTT. Translated: CASSSDSEAFF.

The chain links TRBV10-3 to TRBJ2-7, with 12 bases identical to TRBD2. The trim removed 3 bases at V and 5 bases at J, leaving 5 bases unmatched. CDR3 length equals 15 residues. Germline V gene lookup returns CDR1 ENHRY and CDR2 SYGVKD. The CDR3 region has the DNA TGTGCCATCAGTGACCCTAGCGGGGGGGCGCACGAGCAGTACTTC. As protein: CAISDPSGGAHEQYF.

This clonotype has more than one count but fewer than ten. The chain links TRBV9 to TRBJ2-7, with D perhaps TRBD2 (6 bases). Germline V gives CDR1 SGDLS, CDR2 YYNGEE. The V end lost 0 bases, the J end lost 0 bases, and 13 bases lay between the germline ends. The CDR3 runs to 16 residues. This CDR3 is CASSVGGGADSYEQYF. The CDR3 nucleotides read TGTGCCAGCAGCGTAGGGGGCGGGGCAGACTCCTACGAGCAGTACTTC.

The V gene is TRBV2, the J gene TRBJ2-3; D gene unclear. The V gene lost 6 bases and the J gene lost 2 bases, with 12 bases spanning the gap. This CDR3 is 14 amino acids long. CDR1 SNHLY and CDR2 FYNNEI come from the germline V gene. CDR3 DNA: TGTGCCAGCAGGGTAGACGGAATCACAGATACGCAGTATTTT. Its translation is CASRVDGITDTQYF.

CDR3 in DNA: TGTGCCAGCAGTGCCGGACTAGCGGGAGGGTCCTACGAGCAGTACTTC. It codes for CASSAGLAGGSYEQYF. V gene TRBV6-5 combines with J gene TRBJ2-7; 15 bases map to TRBD2. V shed 5 bases and J 1 base; nucleotides not matched to a gene: 3. In germline, CDR1 is MNHEY, CDR2 SVGAGI. The CDR3 has 16 residues.

The V call is TRBV2, the J call TRBJ1-5; unclear D gene. The germline V and J ends were trimmed by 6 bases and 3 bases, with 12 bases remaining between them. CDR3 length equals 14 residues. Germline lookup yields CDR1 SNHLY and CDR2 FYNNEI. CDR3 loop: CASRNEGYNQPQHF. The CDR3 DNA reads as TGTGCCAGCAGGAACGAGGGTTACAATCAGCCCCAGCATTTT. The full variable domain, in which reference TRBV2 and TRBJ1-5 provide the parts outside the CDR3, is EPEVTQTPSHQVTQMGQEVILRCVPISNHLYFYWYRQILGQKVEFLVSFYNNEISEKSEIFDDQFSVERPDGSNFTLKIRSTKLEDSAMYFCASRNEGYNQPQHFGDGTRLSIL.

The chain has TRBV7-9 and TRBJ2-2, with 11 bases identical to TRBD2. Trimming took 6 bases from V and 4 from J; bases not matched to a gene: 4. CDR1 SEHNR and CDR2 FQNEAQ come from the germline V gene (reference sequence). The CDR3 is 15 amino acids. CDR3 protein: CASRPGLAGTGELFF. The DNA for the CDR3 is TGTGCCAGCAGACCTGGACTAGCGGGCACCGGGGAGCTGTTTTTT.

A word on this clonotype: Given the absence of the conserved phenylalanine or tryptophan at the CDR3 end, a read error is likely. The chain recombines TRBV20-1 with TRBJ2-2, with 10 positions matching TRBD2. The ends lost 5 bases at V and 5 bases at J; junction bases unmatched: 5. The CDR3 consists of 14 residues. Germline V lookup: CDR1 DFQATT, CDR2 SNEGSKA (reference sequence). The CDR3 DNA reads TGCAGTGCTGGACGGACTAGCGGAACCGGGGAGCTGTTTTTG. Protein product: CSAGRTSGTGELFL.

The genes are TRBV27 and TRBJ1-2; no clear D gene. This CDR3 is built from 14 residues. V dropped 2 bases and J dropped 4 bases, with 11 bases sitting between them. Germline lookup yields CDR1 MNHEY and CDR2 SMNVEV (reference sequence). The DNA for the CDR3 is TGTGCCAGCAGTTTAAATAACTACCTCTATGGCTACACCTTC. Translation gives CASSLNNYLYGYTF.